The 32 T cell receptor beta chains in this list originate from one sample, sequenced in a study of T cells expressing NK-cell markers. TCRdb reprocessed the 5' RACE reads and stores each CDR3 protein as one record, lacking DNA. The sample shows about 380,000 distinct CDR3 sequences, and about 5.2% sits with its ten largest clones. The sequenced sample consisted of blood T cells: a sorted CD56 or NKG2C T cell subset, CD4+ or CD8+ T cells, or bulk PBMC T cells (not recorded which). The receptor source for this set is a man aged 18-69 years in good health.

The chain combines TRBV2 with TRBJ2-1; TCRdb indicates TRBD1, and absent DNA this call remains unverified. CDR1 SNHLY and CDR2 FYNNEI come from the germline V gene. The CDR3 runs 18 residues. Here the CDR3 reads CASSDWGVAASSYNEQFF. The whole variable domain, remainder taken from reference TRBV2 and TRBJ2-1, is EPEVTQTPSHQVTQMGQEVILRCVPISNHLYFYWYRQILGQKVEFLVSFYNNEISEKSEIFDDQFSVERPDGSNFTLKIRSTKLEDSAMYFCASSDWGVAASSYNEQFFGPGTRLTVL.

The rearrangement uses TRBV20-1 and TRBJ2-6. The CDR3 has 14 amino acids. Germline V CDR1 and CDR2: DFQATT, SNEGSKA (reference sequence). The CDR3 loop reads CSARESSGANVLTF.

This chain joins TRBV11-2 and TRBJ2-1. CDR1 and CDR2 from the germline V gene are SGHAT and FQNNGV. This CDR3 contains 15 residues. The CDR3 is CASSFRQNSYNEQFF.

This sequence joins TRBV12-3 or TRBV12-4 and TRBJ2-7; absent DNA, TCRdb's TRBD1 call cannot be checked. There are 14 residues in the CDR3. CDR3 region: CANRRGDSSYEQYF.

The chain links TRBV9 to TRBJ2-5; TCRdb reports TRBD1, a call that lacks DNA to check it against. Germline loops: CDR1 SGDLS, CDR2 YYNGEE. The CDR3 loop spans 14 amino acids. The CDR3 region is CASSVGPRVETQYF.

CDR3 residues: CASSPRQGEAYEQYF. This chain links TRBV5-1 with TRBJ2-7; TCRdb gives TRBD1 as the D gene, but with no DNA this cannot be confirmed. The CDR3 covers 15 residues. CDR1 is SGHRS and CDR2 is YFSETQ in the germline V gene.

The chain uses TRBV20-1 and TRBJ2-7; TCRdb calls TRBD1, which cannot be checked without DNA. CDR1 and CDR2 (germline): DFQATT, SNEGSKA (reference sequence). This CDR3 is built from 14 residues. CDR3 sequence reads: CSAFTGTGVSEQYF.

V usage is TRBV5-1 and J usage is TRBJ2-7; the D call of TRBD1 rests on TCRdb alone, since no DNA is present to check it. Germline lookup yields CDR1 SGHRS and CDR2 YFSETQ. This CDR3 spans 15 amino acids. The CDR3 here is CASSFQGANLYEQYF.

The V call is TRBV4-2, the J call TRBJ2-3; TCRdb's D call, TRBD2, is unchecked because there is no DNA. The CDR3 is 16 amino acids. Germline CDR1 LGHNA, CDR2 YNFKEQ. The CDR3 loop reads CASSQVFPHNADTQYF.

The chain links TRBV6-1 to TRBJ2-1; the D gene TCRdb calls, TRBD1, cannot be checked with no DNA. Germline V CDR1 and CDR2: MNHNS, SASEGT. The CDR3 spans 15 residues. The CDR3 loop reads CASRKPTGGRNEQFF.

This chain links TRBV10-3 with TRBJ2-1; TCRdb designates TRBD2, a call that cannot be tested without DNA. Looked up from germline, CDR1 is ENHRY and CDR2 is SYGVKD. The CDR3 totals 14 residues. CDR3 region: CAAGLAGGSNEQFF.

The chain is built from TRBV12-3 or TRBV12-4 and TRBJ1-6. The CDR3 spans 13 residues. This CDR3 reads CASSLVSQAPLHF.

The V call is TRBV5-1, the J call TRBJ2-7; the TCRdb call, TRBD1, lacks DNA for checking. CDR1 SGHRS and CDR2 YFSETQ come from the germline V gene. The CDR3 extends over 15 amino acids. The CDR3 loop is CASSLVLGQGYEQYF. The variable domain in full, completed from reference TRBV5-1 and TRBJ2-7, reads KAGVTQTPRYLIKTRGQQVTLSCSPISGHRSVSWYQQTPGQGLQFLFEYFSETQRNKGNFPGRFSGRQFSNSRSEMNVSTLELGDSALYLCASSLVLGQGYEQYFGPGTRLTVT.

The chain joins TRBV12-3 or TRBV12-4 to TRBJ2-7. The CDR3 is made up of 14 amino acids. CDR3 loop: CASSPGSALHEQYF.

Here the CDR3 reads CASTDLRGNTIYF. The chain employs TRBV6-6 and TRBJ1-3. CDR1 and CDR2 (germline): MNHNY, SVGAGI (reference sequence). CDR3 length: 13 residues.

The chain combines TRBV15 with TRBJ2-5; the TCRdb D gene call, TRBD2, has no DNA to confirm it. CDR3 length equals 14 residues. Germline loops: CDR1 LNHNV, CDR2 YYDKDF (reference sequence). The chain's CDR3 is CATKASGGVETQYF.

V is TRBV14 and J is TRBJ2-3; TCRdb's D gene call, TRBD2, goes unchecked for lack of DNA. The CDR3 consists of 16 residues. Germline V gene lookup returns CDR1 SGHDN and CDR2 FVKESK. CDR3 protein: CASSVTSGGSTDTQYF. Based on the CDR3 plus reference TRBV14 and TRBJ2-3, the full variable domain is EAGVTQFPSHSVIEKGQTVTLRCDPISGHDNLYWYRRVMGKEIKFLLHFVKESKQDESGMPNNRFLAERTGGTYSTLKVQPAELEDSGVYFCASSVTSGGSTDTQYFGPGTRLTVL.

The chain employs TRBV29-1 and TRBJ2-7; the TCRdb D gene call, TRBD1, has no DNA to confirm it. Germline V gene lookup returns CDR1 SQVTM and CDR2 ANQGSEA. The CDR3 contains 12 residues. CDR3 region: CSVGQTGYEQYF.

The chain combines TRBV2 with TRBJ1-1; TCRdb indicates TRBD1, and absent DNA this call remains unverified. The germline CDR1 and CDR2 sequences are SNHLY and FYNNEI. The CDR3 sequence is 15 residues long. The chain's CDR3 is CASTETGLGNTEAFF.

V gene TRBV19 combines with J gene TRBJ2-7. Looked up from germline, CDR1 is LNHDA and CDR2 is SQIVND (reference sequence). This CDR3 spans 13 amino acids. The CDR3 here is CASSIRPGYEQYF.

V gene TRBV29-1 combines with J gene TRBJ2-7; with no DNA, the TCRdb D assignment of TRBD1 cannot be verified. This CDR3 is 13 amino acids long. The V gene's germline CDR1 is SQVTM and CDR2 ANQGSEA. CDR3 region: CSVRQLFSYEQYF.

The chain recombines TRBV5-4 with TRBJ1-3. This CDR3 has 14 amino acids. Germline CDR1 is SGHNT and CDR2 is YYREEE (reference sequence). The CDR3 reads CASRRGGGGNTIYF.

The V gene is TRBV6-5, the J gene TRBJ2-7; TCRdb's D gene call, TRBD1, goes unchecked for lack of DNA. Looked up from germline, CDR1 is MNHEY and CDR2 is SVGAGI. This CDR3 has 16 residues. CDR3 sequence: CASSYTWGQGSHEQYF.

This chain uses TRBV20-1 with TRBJ2-1; TCRdb selects TRBD1, and the lack of DNA leaves this call unchecked. CDR1 DFQATT and CDR2 SNEGSKA come from the germline V gene (reference sequence). CDR3 size: 16 residues. Here the CDR3 reads CSARIQGHRSYNEQFF.

The chain has TRBV7-9 and TRBJ2-2. The V gene's germline CDR1 is SEHNR and CDR2 FQNEAQ (reference sequence). The CDR3 consists of 15 residues. Here the CDR3 reads CASSPRRRNTGELFF.

The CDR3 reads CASSTPSGQGLSSHYGYTF. The chain links TRBV19 to TRBJ1-2; no DNA is available, so the TRBD1 call from TCRdb remains unchecked. Germline V gene data show CDR1 as LNHDA and CDR2 as SQIVND (reference sequence). The CDR3 runs to 19 residues.

The chain recombines TRBV11-2 with TRBJ2-7; TCRdb's D call, TRBD1, is unchecked because there is no DNA. The CDR3 runs to 14 residues. Germline V gene sequence: CDR1 SGHAT, CDR2 FQNNGV. The CDR3 loop is CASSPRWALAEQYF.

The gene calls are TRBV15 and TRBJ2-5; TCRdb's D call, TRBD2, is unchecked because there is no DNA. In germline, CDR1 is LNHNV, CDR2 YYDKDF (reference sequence). The CDR3 extends over 19 amino acids. The CDR3 reads CATSRAYMPGTSGSGTQYF.

The chain recombines TRBV5-6 with TRBJ1-1; checking the TCRdb D call of TRBD1 is not possible without DNA. This CDR3 contains 15 residues. Germline values: CDR1 SGHDT, CDR2 YYEEEE. This CDR3 is CASLQGPRALTEAFF.

The CDR3 loop is CASSFPTSGAYNEQFF. The chain links TRBV4-2 to TRBJ2-1; there is no DNA to check the TCRdb D call of TRBD2. The germline V gene has CDR1 LGHNA and CDR2 YNFKEQ. The CDR3 is made up of 16 amino acids.

The chain couples TRBV28 to TRBJ2-7; TCRdb's D call of TRBD2 is untestable without DNA. Germline values: CDR1 MDHEN, CDR2 SYDVKM. The CDR3 contains 16 residues. The CDR3 reads CASSFVFGGGTYEQYF.

The chain has TRBV5-8 and TRBJ2-1; TCRdb designates TRBD1, a call that cannot be tested without DNA. The CDR3 runs to 16 residues. Germline V CDR1 and CDR2: SGHTS, YDEGEE. CDR3 protein: CASSWGNRAAYNEQFF.